Shown below are 15 T cell receptor beta chains from a single sample sequenced in a study of shared clonotypes between healthy human individuals. Measured with immunoSEQ multiplex PCR; TCRdb has only the in-frame clones, and not every one. The sample has some 1,600,000 clones, approximately 98% seen once. Sequencing was done on a sample of naive CD4+ T cells sorted from blood. The subset: CD45RA+ positively selected. Receptors originate from a man aged 25 to 40 in good health.

This clone appeared a single time. The chain couples TRBV29-1 to TRBJ1-5; TRBD1 agrees at 10 bases. This CDR3 has 13 residues. The germline V gene has CDR1 SQVTM and CDR2 ANQGSEA. V was pared by 4 bases and J by 5 bases, with 2 bases of the junction left unmatched. Here the CDR3 DNA reads TGCAGCGTTGTAGACAGGGGGCATCAGCCCCAGCATTTT. Translating gives CSVVDRGHQPQHF.

This clone appeared once. The same CDR3 arises from other DNA sequences in this sample as well. CDR3 sequence (DNA): TGTGCCAGCAGCTTGACTAGCGGGACCGGGGAGCTGTTTTTT. It encodes CASSLTSGTGELFF. The chain employs TRBV7-3 and TRBJ2-2; 10 positions match TRBD2. The trim removed 3 bases at V and 5 bases at J, leaving 0 bases unmatched. The CDR3 contains 14 residues. Germline-derived CDR1 and CDR2 are SGHTA and FQGTGA. The entire variable domain, with the rest obtained from reference TRBV7-3 and TRBJ2-2, is as follows: GAGVSQTPSNKVTEKGKYVELRCDPISGHTALYWYRQSLGQGPEFLIYFQGTGAADDSGLPNDRFFAVRPEGSVSTLKIQRTERGDSAVYLCASSLTSGTGELFFGEGSRLTVL.

This rearrangement joins TRBV7-2 to TRBJ2-7; perhaps TRBD1 as D (5 bases). The germline CDR1 and CDR2 sequences are SGHTA and FQGNSA. V was shortened by 1 base and J by 0 bases, with 10 bases between the two germline ends. The CDR3 has 15 amino acids. CDR3 protein: CASSLGGRNSYEQYF. In nucleotides, the CDR3 is TGTGCCAGCAGCTTAGGGGGCAGAAACTCCTACGAGCAGTACTTC.

The CDR3: CASRQGYQETQYF. The CDR3 DNA follows: TGTGCCAGCCGGCAGGGGTACCAAGAGACCCAGTACTTC. The V gene is TRBV2, the J gene TRBJ2-5; tentatively, D is TRBD1 (6 bases). Germline V gene lookup returns CDR1 SNHLY and CDR2 FYNNEI. The CDR3 has 13 residues. Trimming shortened V by 8 bases and J by 0 bases, and 10 bases separated the two germline ends.

The CDR3 protein is CASSLGQGFYNEQFF. In nucleotides, the CDR3 is TGTGCCAGCAGCCTGGGACAGGGGTTCTACAATGAGCAGTTCTTC. J is TRBJ2-1 and V is TRBV5-8; TRBD1 agrees at 10 bases. The CDR3 contains 15 residues. In germline, CDR1 is SGHTS, CDR2 YDEGEE. With 4 bases clipped from V and 3 bases from J, the junction kept 4 bases outside the gene matches.

The chain carries TRBV7-2 and TRBJ2-7; possibly TRBD1 for D (7 bases). V was cut by 2 bases and J by 7 bases, with 12 bases left in between. The germline CDR1 and CDR2 sequences are SGHTA and FQGNSA. This CDR3 contains 13 residues. The CDR3 DNA sequence: TGTGCCAGCAGCTTATTACAGGGGAGGGAGCAGTACTTC. Translated, it gives CASSLLQGREQYF.

V usage is TRBV29-1 and J usage is TRBJ2-1, with 7 bases identical to TRBD2. Trimming took 4 bases from V and 6 from J; bases not matched to a gene: 12. Looked up from germline, CDR1 is SQVTM and CDR2 is ANQGSEA. This CDR3 spans 15 amino acids. DNA for the CDR3: TGCAGCGTTGTTCCGGGACTACTCCCTCGCAATGAGCAGTTCTTC. It translates to CSVVPGLLPRNEQFF.

The gene calls are TRBV11-2 and TRBJ2-2; 7 bases align to TRBD1. Germline lookup yields CDR1 SGHAT and CDR2 FQNNGV. The ends lost 11 bases at V and 5 bases at J; junction bases unmatched: 8. This CDR3 has 13 amino acids. CDR3 region: CASRQGGTGELFF. The CDR3 DNA reads TGTGCCTCGAGACAGGGTGGGACCGGGGAGCTGTTTTTT.

V usage is TRBV25-1 and J usage is TRBJ2-1; the D gene is possibly TRBD2 (6 bases). This CDR3 region has 14 residues. Trimming left V 2 bases short and J 12 bases short, with 17 bases between. The germline V gene encodes CDR1 MGHDK and CDR2 SYGVNS. As DNA, the CDR3 is TGTGCCAGCAGTGAAGACACCTCGACTAGGCGGCAGTTCTTC. Its protein product is CASSEDTSTRRQFF. The full variable domain, in which reference TRBV25-1 and TRBJ2-1 provide the parts outside the CDR3, is EADIYQTPRYLVIGTGKKITLECSQTMGHDKMYWYQQDPGMELHLIHYSYGVNSTEKGDLSSESTVSRIRTEHFPLTLESARPSHTSQYLCASSEDTSTRRQFFGPGTRLTVL.

The gene calls are TRBV28 and TRBJ1-5, with D tentatively TRBD1 (5 bases). V shed 1 base and J shed 2 bases, with 18 bases lying between them. The CDR3 consists of 18 residues. Germline V lookup: CDR1 MDHEN, CDR2 SYDVKM. The DNA for the CDR3 is TGTGCCAGCAGTTTATTGGATGTAATGGGCAGGGGCAATCAGCCCCAGCATTTT. Encoded protein: CASSLLDVMGRGNQPQHF.

V gene TRBV7-6 combines with J gene TRBJ2-2; 8 positions match TRBD2. This CDR3 spans 17 amino acids. Per germline, CDR1 SGHVS and CDR2 FNYEAQ. Trimming took 4 bases from V and 5 from J; bases not matched to a gene: 12. CDR3: CASSSRTSPGGTGELFF. In nucleotides, the CDR3 is TGTGCCAGCAGCTCAAGGACTAGCCCAGGTGGGACCGGGGAGCTGTTTTTT.

The rearrangement joins TRBV5-8 to TRBJ2-1; D is unclear. CDR3 length: 14 amino acids. Trimming took 4 bases from V and 0 from J, leaving 8 bases between them. Germline CDR1 is SGHTS and CDR2 is YDEGEE. CDR3 sequence (DNA): TGTGCCAGCAGCCCCGTGAGCTCCTACAATGAGCAGTTCTTC. Protein product: CASSPVSSYNEQFF.

This rearrangement joins TRBV28 to TRBJ2-5; D may be TRBD1 or TRBD2 (5 bases each). Germline CDR1 MDHEN, CDR2 SYDVKM. This CDR3 region has 14 residues. V was cut by 7 bases and J by 5 bases, with 17 bases left in between. The CDR3 nucleotides read TGTGCCAGCACCGGGACCGCGCGTTATGAGACCCAGTACTTC. It is translated as CASTGTARYETQYF. Together with reference TRBV28 and TRBJ2-5, the CDR3 gives the full variable domain: DVKVTQSSRYLVKRTGEKVFLECVQDMDHENMFWYRQDPGLGLRLIYFSYDVKMKEKGDIPEGYSVSREKKERFSLILESASTNQTSMYLCASTGTARYETQYFGPGTRLLVL.

This rearrangement joins TRBV7-9 to TRBJ2-1, with D uncertain. The CDR3 is 13 residues long. In germline, CDR1 is SEHNR, CDR2 FQNEAQ (reference sequence). Between the trimmed V and J ends, which lost 5 bases and 7 bases, there was a span of 12 bases. The CDR3 is CASSTVWVNEQFF. Here the CDR3 DNA reads TGTGCCAGCAGCACCGTTTGGGTAAATGAGCAGTTCTTC. Using reference TRBV7-9 and TRBJ2-1 for the parts outside the CDR3, the full variable domain is DTGVSQNPRHKITKRGQNVTFRCDPISEHNRLYWYRQTLGQGPEFLTYFQNEAQLEKSRLLSDRFSAERPKGSFSTLEIQRTEQGDSAMYLCASSTVWVNEQFFGPGTRLTVL.

The CDR3: CASSSGQGVNYGYTF. The CDR3 nucleotides are TGTGCCAGCAGCTCGGGACAGGGGGTTAACTATGGCTACACCTTC. This chain uses TRBV28 with TRBJ1-2; 11 bases are a match to TRBD1. Looked up from germline, CDR1 is MDHEN and CDR2 is SYDVKM. The CDR3 is 15 residues long. Trimming cost V 6 bases and J 1 base; bases outside gene matches: 4.